This TCR beta chain stems from a study of cytomegalovirus exposure and HLA in healthy donors. On the study more broadly: Early released data comprised approximately 85 million unique TCRs from HLA-typed donors.

Vbeta (60) and Jbeta (13) primers were used in the PCR. Clones were sequenced by immunoSEQ multiplex PCR, and TCRdb holds only the in-frame ones, with some missing. The table lists 150,000 to 200,000 clones, 9.5% of them singletons. Per the germline V gene, CDR1 is SGHTA and CDR2 is FQGNSA. V was pared by 1 base and J by 4 bases, with 2 bases of the junction left unmatched. The CDR3 extends over 14 amino acids. The TCR comes from a woman aged 30 to 39 in good health and CMV-seropositive. Sequenced input: PBMCs. The J gene is TRBJ2-7, the V gene TRBV7-2, with 9 bases matching TRBD1. CDR3 region: CASSLGTGEYEQYF. The CDR3 DNA is TGTGCCAGCAGCTTAGGGACAGGGGAATACGAGCAGTACTTC.